These 15 T cell receptor beta chains were sequenced from one sample in a study of blood T cell repertoires in COVID-19. The table came from immunoSEQ multiplex PCR; TCRdb's copy has only in-frame clones and leaves some out. The sample records more than 85,000 clones, around 68% being singletons. The sample consisted of peripheral blood. These receptors originate from a woman in her sixties with acute or convalescent COVID-19.

V gene TRBV14 combines with J gene TRBJ2-7, with a weak D call TRBD1 (6 bases). Germline CDR1 reads SGHDN; CDR2 reads FVKESK. This CDR3 is built from 14 residues. Trimming took off 4 bases at V and 0 bases at J, with 10 bases between the two ends. CDR3 bases: TGTGCCAGCAGCCCCAGGGGATTCTCCTACGAGCAGTACTTC. Translating it yields CASSPRGFSYEQYF.

The chain has TRBV27 and TRBJ2-3, with a tentative D call TRBD1 (6 bases). In germline, CDR1 is MNHEY, CDR2 SMNVEV (reference sequence). V was cut by 8 bases and J by 3 bases, with 15 bases left in between. CDR3 length: 14 residues. This CDR3 reads CASHPGGQTDTQYF. The CDR3 bases are TGTGCCAGCCACCCCGGCGGACAGACAGATACGCAGTATTTT.

The V and J genes are TRBV5-5 and TRBJ2-5; tentative D call: TRBD1 (5 bases). Germline V gene sequence: CDR1 SGHKS, CDR2 YYEKEE (reference sequence). The V and J ends lost 1 base and 5 bases respectively, with 9 bases between them. There are 13 residues in the CDR3. CDR3 residues: CASSLTGAETQYF. CDR3 DNA sequence: TGTGCCAGCAGCTTGACTGGGGCGGAGACCCAGTACTTC.

J is TRBJ1-3 and V is TRBV29-1; no firm D call. Germline CDR1 is SQVTM and CDR2 is ANQGSEA. V was pared by 6 bases and J by 0 bases, with 9 bases between. The CDR3 is 13 residues long. CDR3 in amino acids: CSVTENSGNTIYF. The CDR3 DNA follows: TGCAGCGTAACAGAGAACTCTGGAAACACCATATATTTT.

The chain joins TRBV5-4 to TRBJ1-2; tentatively, D is TRBD1 (6 bases). V was shortened by 0 bases and J by 4 bases, with 10 bases between the two germline ends. Germline CDR1 SGHNT, CDR2 YYREEE (reference sequence). The CDR3 length is 14 residues. CDR3 residues: CASSLVGQSYGYTF. The CDR3 DNA is TGTGCCAGCAGCTTGGTAGGACAGTCCTATGGCTACACCTTC.

V is TRBV18 and J is TRBJ2-2; TRBD1 agrees at 8 bases. With V trimmed by 3 bases and J by 7 bases, 7 bases remained unmatched. Germline V gene lookup returns CDR1 KGHSH and CDR2 LQKENI. CDR3 length: 15 residues. CDR3 sequence: CASSPRQGADGELFF. The CDR3 DNA sequence: TGTGCCAGCTCACCCCGCCAGGGGGCCGACGGGGAGCTGTTTTTT.

This chain links TRBV7-2 with TRBJ1-3, with D possibly matching TRBD1 (6 bases). V shed 4 bases and J shed 6 bases, with 13 bases lying between them. This CDR3 contains 14 residues. Germline V gene data show CDR1 as SGHTA and CDR2 as FQGNSA. The CDR3 sequence is CASSYRVGENTIYF. The CDR3 bases are TGTGCCAGCAGCTACAGGGTCGGGGAAAACACCATATATTTT.

The rearrangement uses TRBV2 and TRBJ1-5; 8 bases are a match to TRBD1. CDR3 length equals 15 residues. V dropped 1 base and J dropped 6; count of bases not matched to a gene: 5. The germline V gene has CDR1 SNHLY and CDR2 FYNNEI. The CDR3 coding sequence is TGTGCCAGCAGTGAAGTGACAGGGGCTGGTCAGCCCCAGCATTTT. Translating gives CASSEVTGAGQPQHF.

The V call is TRBV21-1, the J call TRBJ1-4; TRBD1, the table's D call, was not compared with the DNA. TRBV21-1 is annotated as a pseudogene. This CDR3 has 17 residues. The CDR3 DNA reads TGTGCCAGCAGCCCAGGACAGGGGGGAGGGGCTAATGAAAAACTGTTTTTT. Translating it yields CASSPGQGGGANEKLFF.

The V and J genes are TRBV6-1 and TRBJ1-2; D possibly corresponds to TRBD1 (6 bases). Trimming pared 3 bases from V and 1 base from J, leaving 9 bases between. Germline CDR1 is MNHNS and CDR2 is SASEGT. The CDR3 length is 14 residues. CDR3 amino acids: CASSEYRVNYGYTF. Written as DNA, the CDR3 is TGTGCCAGCAGTGAGTACAGGGTTAACTATGGCTACACCTTC.

V gene TRBV19 combines with J gene TRBJ2-2; 10 bases are a match to TRBD1. J was trimmed by 3 bases and V by 10 bases; bases with no gene match: 8. CDR1 and CDR2 (germline): LNHDA, SQIVND (reference sequence). This CDR3 has 15 residues. CDR3 protein: CATRQGARDTGELFF. CDR3 bases: TGTGCCACAAGACAGGGGGCGCGGGACACCGGGGAGCTGTTTTTT. The full variable domain, its missing parts supplied by reference TRBV19 and TRBJ2-2, is DGGITQSPKYLFRKEGQNVTLSCEQNLNHDAMYWYRQDPGQGLRLIYYSQIVNDFQKGDIAEGYSVSREKKESFPLTVTSAQKNPTAFYLCATRQGARDTGELFFGEGSRLTVL.

The chain combines TRBV6-5 with TRBJ1-4; D gene ambiguous. Germline CDR1 MNHEY, CDR2 SVGAGI. V lost 2 bases and J lost 14, with 9 bases in between. The CDR3 consists of 11 residues. In DNA form, the CDR3 reads TGTGCCAGCAGTTACGGAGGATTCCTGTTTTTT. Translated: CASSYGGFLFF.

The count of this clone is one. V and J are TRBV7-8 and TRBJ1-1; 9 positions match TRBD1. CDR1 and CDR2 (germline): SGHVS, FQNEAQ. This CDR3 is 14 amino acids long. The V gene end was trimmed by 2 bases and the J gene end by 6 bases; junction bases not matched to a gene: 4. The CDR3 bases are TGTGCCAGCAGCTTAAGGGACAGGGTATCTGAAGCTTTCTTT. This encodes CASSLRDRVSEAFF.

This chain uses TRBV5-5 with TRBJ2-7, with 8 bases aligning to TRBD2. From germline, CDR1 is SGHKS and CDR2 YYEKEE (reference sequence). The CDR3 is 18 amino acids. V was pared by 2 bases and J by 0 bases, with 13 bases of the junction left unmatched. The CDR3 region has the DNA TGTGCCAGCAGCTTTATTATACCGGGACTAGGTTCCTCCTACGAGCAGTACTTC. Translation: CASSFIIPGLGSSYEQYF.

This chain links TRBV5-6 with TRBJ2-2; weak D call: TRBD1 (6 bases). Germline V gene sequence: CDR1 SGHDT, CDR2 YYEEEE. This CDR3 region has 15 residues. V dropped 4 bases and J dropped 4 bases, with 14 bases sitting between them. CDR3 sequence (DNA): TGTGCCAGCAGCCGCGACAGGTTCGGCACCGGGGAGCTGTTTTTT. Its protein product is CASSRDRFGTGELFF.